A selection of T cell receptor beta chains follows, all from one sample in a study of T and B cells in COVID-19 patients. In TCRdb, the multiplex PCR reads were re-called with MiXCR into one record per CDR3 protein. The data hold about 21,000 distinct CDR3 sequences, with under 35% observed a single time. The sequenced material came from blood. The receptors were gathered from a human donor who had recovered from COVID-19. CDR3s include the opening cysteine and the closing phenylalanine or tryptophan. The listing skips clone size in some rows; elsewhere it reads once, few, many or a size class.

v_gene	abundance	j_gene	CDR3aa
TRBV10-3	many	TRBJ2-2	CAEGSNTGELFF
TRBV5-5	many	TRBJ1-3	CASSLSWADGNTIYF
TRBV30	few	TRBJ1-5	CAWSIGGGSQPQHF
TRBV20-1	.	TRBJ2-7	CSARGDVTYEQYF
TRBV30	few	TRBJ1-2	CAWSILDNYGYTF
TRBV5-4	many	TRBJ2-7	CASSFGGRYEQYF
TRBV19	medium-sized	TRBJ2-7	CASSGQVNSYEQYF
TRBV28	.	TRBJ1-5	CASSLYTGPDQPQHF
TRBV29-1	medium-sized	TRBJ2-1	CSVVSGFSYNEQFF
TRBV30	.	TRBJ1-2	CAWSPGDRGGYGYTF
TRBV5-1	.	TRBJ2-1	CASSLGVDRGYNEQFF
TRBV11-3	.	TRBJ2-3	CASSPGLAGGPDTQYF
TRBV27	medium-sized	TRBJ1-6	CASSYQSGNSPLHF
TRBV30	few	TRBJ1-1	CAWSVGVGAFF
TRBV5-1	.	TRBJ1-1	CASSKTGGANTEAFF
TRBV5-4	.	TRBJ1-2	CASSLDMSYGYTF
TRBV6-5	.	TRBJ1-1	CASSYAAGIGTEAFF
TRBV11-3	.	TRBJ2-3	CASSLSRITDTQYF
TRBV19	once	TRBJ2-1	CASSGLAGGDNEQFF
TRBV4-1	.	TRBJ2-5	CASSQLRASFRGTQYF
TRBV27	few	TRBJ1-6	CASSYSDRAGSPLHF
TRBV6-5	once	TRBJ1-4	CASSKLGTGYDKLFF
TRBV12-3/TRBV12-4	medium-sized	TRBJ2-3	CASSLMDTSTDTQYF
TRBV12-3/TRBV12-4	few	TRBJ2-7	CASSLAGPSYEQYF
TRBV6-2/TRBV6-3	few	TRBJ1-6	CASSDPGGSPLHF
TRBV5-1	.	TRBJ2-1	CASSHGLAGGHEQFF
TRBV30	.	TRBJ1-3	CAWTGSGNTIYF
TRBV7-9	few	TRBJ1-1	CASSLVVMGTEAFF
TRBV6-5	few	TRBJ2-7	CASSSQELAGGREQYF
TRBV6-5	.	TRBJ2-7	CATSGGTSGGSYEQYF
TRBV6-6	once	TRBJ2-5	CASSRTSGPIQYF
TRBV6-5	few	TRBJ1-1	CASSLPQTRTEAFF
TRBV6-6	.	TRBJ1-1	CASTLKGGGLPEAFF
TRBV6-5	.	TRBJ2-6	CATSDPLGDGGANVLTF
TRBV12-3/TRBV12-4	.	TRBJ1-4	CASSSTGPADEKLFF
TRBV6-6	.	TRBJ1-5	CASSLRGGQPQHF
TRBV5-6	.	TRBJ1-3	CASTFRDGVSSIYF
TRBV27	.	TRBJ2-7	CASGLYGPTYEQYF
TRBV19	.	TRBJ1-1	CASSIDDRVNTEAFF
TRBV20-1	few	TRBJ2-3	CSAMSTPTVTDTQYF
TRBV15	medium-sized	TRBJ2-2	CATSFATYTGELFF
TRBV11-1	.	TRBJ1-5	CASSLGTGVANQPQHF
TRBV5-4	few	TRBJ2-7	CASSTGGRSYEQYF
TRBV5-6	few	TRBJ1-1	CASSVDRGNTEAFF
TRBV5-6	many	TRBJ2-5	CASSSLDHRARETQYF
TRBV12-3/TRBV12-4	few	TRBJ2-5	CASSRLRTGGGETQYF
TRBV6-5	few	TRBJ2-7	CASSYSTFGGVYEQYF
TRBV20-1	.	TRBJ1-5	CSARVGGASNQPQHF
TRBV5-1	.	TRBJ2-2	CASSLIPGQGLNTGELFF
TRBV11-3	.	TRBJ2-3	CASSRVGSDTQYF
TRBV29-1	few	TRBJ2-2	CSVGTTGELFF
TRBV5-1	once	TRBJ2-7	CASSLGLMTAYEQYF